This TCR beta chain was sequenced during a study of CD4 T cells in relation to SARS-CoV-2 and coronaviruses. About the research overall: After about nine days of antigen culture, PBMC TCR beta CDR3s were sequenced. General study results and limits: In around 67% of donors, memory CD4+ clonotypes crossrecognized SARS-CoV-2 and at least one common cold coronavirus spike.

The CDR3 runs to 16 residues. Germline loops: CDR1 SGHRS, CDR2 YFSETQ. V lost 0 bases, J lost 3 bases, and 2 bases stayed unmatched. Unexposed donor CD4+ T cells date from 2011-2018, before the COVID-19 pandemic. Isolation of CD4+ T cells took place after less than twelve days in culture. Testing used SARS-CoV-2 S/N and four cold-coronavirus spikes on unexposed-donor CD4+ T cells, cells permitting. TCRdb's copy holds only in-frame clones and misses some; the assay was immunoSEQ multiplex PCR. The table shows roughly 14,000 clones, with approximately 73% occurring only once. Remarks on this clone: Its antigen is still unknown.

The sequence was obtained from a human donor in good health. The chain carries TRBV5-1 and TRBJ2-5, with 13 bases identical to TRBD2. The sequenced sample was CD4+ T cells from PBMCs, cultured in vitro. CDR3 DNA: TGCGCCAGCAGCTTGGCCGGGACTAGCGGGAAAGAGACCCAGTACTTC. Translating it yields CASSLAGTSGKETQYF.